This is a list of T cell receptor beta chains from one sample in a study of vaccination and CD4 T cells after COVID-19. MiXCR, applied by TCRdb to the PCR reads, yields one record per CDR3 protein. The sample contains around 4,000 distinct CDR3 sequences, 29% of which appear only once. No antigen is known for these receptors. Sequencing used CD4+ T cells from blood, cultured in vitro. The receptors shown here come from a human donor in good health. Each CDR3 is given with its conserved first and last residue. A D gene is named only where the DNA matches it firmly. For some rows the clone size is stated as once, few or many, or as a class when expanded; others skip it.

TRBJ2-5 | - | TRBV11-2 | - | TGTGCCAGCAGCTCCAGTCTAGGAGAGACCCAGTACTTC | CASSSSLGETQYF
TRBJ2-3 | - | TRBV5-1 | - | TGCGCCAGCAGCGTCCCCGGAGGGAGCACAGATACGCAGTATTTT | CASSVPGGSTDTQYF
TRBJ2-1 | TRBD2 | TRBV6-1 | - | TGTGCCAGCAGTGGACTAGCGAGAAGCTCCTACAATGAGCAGTTCTTC | CASSGLARSSYNEQFF
TRBJ2-3 | - | TRBV5-1 | few | TGCGCCAGCAGCTTGGCCCCTGGCACAGATACGCAGTATTTT | CASSLAPGTDTQYF
TRBJ1-2 | - | TRBV21-1 | - | TGTGCCAGCAGCAAAGAGGCCAGGGAGGATAGCTACACCTTC | CASSKEAREDSYTF
TRBJ2-7 | TRBD2 | TRBV27 | - | TGTGCCAGCAGTTTAGGGTATCTGGGAGGGAGCCTCTACGAGCAGTACTTC | CASSLGYLGGSLYEQYF
TRBJ1-5 | - | TRBV28 | - | TGTGCCAGCAGTTTAGGGGGGGCTGGAGGCAATCAGCCCCAGCATTTT | CASSLGGAGGNQPQHF
TRBJ1-2 | - | TRBV5-1 | - | TGCGCCAGCAGCTTGGGAGGGGCCGGCGGCTACACCTTC | CASSLGGAGGYTF
TRBJ2-1 | TRBD2 | TRBV7-8 | few | TGTGCCAGCAGCCCACGCCCGACTAGCGGGAGGGACAATGAGCAGTTCTTC | CASSPRPTSGRDNEQFF
TRBJ2-1 | - | TRBV18 | - | TGTGCCAGCTCACCACTAGCGGCCGGCGGGGACTTTGAGCAGTTCTTC | CASSPLAAGGDFEQFF
TRBJ2-2 | TRBD1 | TRBV7-9 | - | TGTGCCAGCAGCTTTCGACAGGGGGTGAGCACCGGGGAGCTGTTTTTT | CASSFRQGVSTGELFF
TRBJ2-7 | TRBD2 | TRBV28 | few | TGTGCCAGCAGCCCGGGTGGGGCGGGAGAATGGGCGGGAGAGCAGTACTTC | CASSPGGAGEWAGEQYF
TRBJ1-5 | - | TRBV6-1 | medium-sized | TGTGCCAGCAGTGAACAGCCCGGGGGAGCCGCATTTCGTTATAGCAATCAGCCCCAGCATTTT | CASSEQPGGAAFRYSNQPQHF
TRBJ2-7 | - | TRBV10-1 | - | TGCGCCAGCAGCCCCGGGCCAGCGGACTACGAGCAGTACTTC | CASSPGPADYEQYF
TRBJ2-5 | - | TRBV5-1 | - | TGCGCCAGCAGCCGGAGACAGGTTGAGGAGACCCAGTACTTC | CASSRRQVEETQYF
TRBJ2-5 | TRBD2 | TRBV9 | - | TGTGCCAGCAGCGTCTATAGCGGGGAGACCCAGTACTTC | CASSVYSGETQYF
TRBJ1-2 | - | TRBV6-1 | few | TGTGCCAGCAGTGAATATCTGGGAATGGGCTATGGCTACACCTTC | CASSEYLGMGYGYTF
TRBJ1-5 | - | TRBV30 | - | TGTGCCTGGACCTCGGAAAGCAATCAGCCCCAGCATTTT | CAWTSESNQPQHF
TRBJ2-7 | - | TRBV4-2 | - | TGTGCCAGCAGCCAAGGGGCCGGGGTTGACTACGAGCAGTACTTC | CASSQGAGVDYEQYF
TRBJ2-1 | - | TRBV20-1 | few | TGCAGTGCTAGAGATGGGTACAATGAGCAGTTCTTC | CSARDGYNEQFF
TRBJ2-1 | TRBD2 | TRBV15 | - | TGTGCCACCAGCTCGGGTCCGGGACTAGCGGGACCTAAAACAACCTACAATGAGCAGTTCTTC | CATSSGPGLAGPKTTYNEQFF
TRBJ1-2 | - | TRBV7-2 | - | TGTGCCAGCAGCCAAGGAGGTAGCAGGAGGAGGACCTATGGCTACACCTTC | CASSQGGSRRRTYGYTF
TRBJ2-7 | - | TRBV19 | few | TGTGCCAGTAGTATAGTGACAGGCCCATCCTACGAGCAGTACTTC | CASSIVTGPSYEQYF
TRBJ1-1 | - | TRBV19 | - | TGTGCCAGTAGTATGAGACTTTGGGTTCCTGAAGCTTTCTTT | CASSMRLWVPEAFF
TRBJ2-5 | - | TRBV5-4 | few | TGTGCCAGCAGCTTGTTGCCCGGGGACTTCAAGACCCAGTACTTC | CASSLLPGDFKTQYF
TRBJ2-7 | TRBD1 | TRBV6-1 | - | TGTGCCAGCAGCTGGGACAGGGTCTACGAGCAGTACTTC | CASSWDRVYEQYF
TRBJ1-5 | - | TRBV4-2 | - | TGTGCCAGCAGCCAAGACCTGGGTCAGCCCCAGCATTTT | CASSQDLGQPQHF
TRBJ2-3 | - | TRBV27 | - | TGTGCCAGGACCCTTTACAGGTCGGGGGACACAGATACGCAGTATTTT | CARTLYRSGDTDTQYF
TRBJ1-5 | - | TRBV2 | - | TGTGCCAGCAGTGTAGAAAAGCTAGAGCAGCCCCAGCATTTT | CASSVEKLEQPQHF
TRBJ2-5 | - | TRBV11-2 | few | TGTGCCAGCAGCTTAGGGGAGACCCAGTACTTC | CASSLGETQYF
TRBJ1-5 | TRBD1 | TRBV24-1 | - | TGTGCCACCAGTGCTGGGACAGGGGATTATAGTCAGCCCCAGCATTTT | CATSAGTGDYSQPQHF
TRBJ1-1 | TRBD1 | TRBV11-2 | few | TGTGCCAGCAGCTCGGGCGCAGGGGGACCTGAAGCTTTCTTT | CASSSGAGGPEAFF
TRBJ2-7 | - | TRBV3-1 | - | TGTGCCAGCAGCCAAGATCCGGGCGAGCAGTACTTC | CASSQDPGEQYF
TRBJ2-7 | - | TRBV6-1 | - | TGTGCCAGCAGTGAACCCGAACAGGGATACGAGCAGTACTTC | CASSEPEQGYEQYF
TRBJ1-5 | - | TRBV18 | few | TGTGCCAGCTCACGATCAGGGGACGGGCAGCCCCAGCATTTT | CASSRSGDGQPQHF
TRBJ1-5 | - | TRBV6-2/TRBV6-3 | - | TGTGCCAGCAACCCCCTAGCGGGAGTAGTCCCAGATACGCAGCATTTT | CASNPLAGVVPDTQHF
TRBJ2-1 | TRBD1 | TRBV5-1 | - | TGCGCCAGCAGCTTGGAAGCAGGGGGTTACAATGAGCAGTTCTTC | CASSLEAGGYNEQFF
TRBJ2-5 | - | TRBV6-1 | few | TGTGCCAGCAGCCCCGTCGGGGCGGATGGAGAGACCCAGTACTTC | CASSPVGADGETQYF
TRBJ2-4 | - | TRBV6-2/TRBV6-3 | few | TGTGCCAGCAATCGGGCCCAAAACATTCAGTACTTC | CASNRAQNIQYF
TRBJ2-3 | - | TRBV7-9 | - | TGTGCCAGCAGCTTACAGGGGATGTCAGATACGCAGTATTTT | CASSLQGMSDTQYF
TRBJ1-6 | TRBD1 | TRBV20-1 | medium-sized | TGCAGTGCTCACCCTCCGACAGGGGAGTATAATTCACCCCTCCACTTT | CSAHPPTGEYNSPLHF
TRBJ2-7 | TRBD2 | TRBV9 | - | TGTGCCAGCAGCGTAGTGCCTCCTAAACCTAGCGGGAGGACTCCCTACGAGCAGTACTTC | CASSVVPPKPSGRTPYEQYF
TRBJ2-1 | TRBD1 | TRBV20-1 | few | TGCAGTGCTAGTTTCGGACAGGCAGCCCACTCCTCCTACAATGAGCAGTTCTTC | CSASFGQAAHSSYNEQFF
TRBJ2-7 | TRBD2 | TRBV4-1 | - | TGCGCCAGCAGCCAAGAAATCCTAGCGGGTTCGGGCGAGCAGTACTTC | CASSQEILAGSGEQYF
TRBJ2-5 | - | TRBV7-2 | - | TGTGCCAGCAGCCCTCGCACGGGGGGCAGAGGGACCCAGTACTTC | CASSPRTGGRGTQYF